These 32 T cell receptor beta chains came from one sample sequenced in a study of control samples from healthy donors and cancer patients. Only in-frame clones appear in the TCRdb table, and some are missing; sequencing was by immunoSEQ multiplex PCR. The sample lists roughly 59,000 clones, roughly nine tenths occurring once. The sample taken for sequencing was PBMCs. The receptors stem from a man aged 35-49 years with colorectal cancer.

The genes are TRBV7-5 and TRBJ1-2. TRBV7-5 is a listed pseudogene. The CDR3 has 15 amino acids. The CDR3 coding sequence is TGTGCCAGAAGCCCATTCATATGGCAGGAGGAGGGCTACACCTTC. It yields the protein CARSPFIWQEEGYTF.

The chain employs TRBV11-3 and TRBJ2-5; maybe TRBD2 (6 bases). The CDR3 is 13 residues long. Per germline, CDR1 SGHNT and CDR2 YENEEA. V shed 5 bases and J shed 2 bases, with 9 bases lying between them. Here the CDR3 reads CASSRRGQETQYF. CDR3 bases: TGTGCCAGCAGCAGGAGGGGACAAGAGACCCAGTACTTC.

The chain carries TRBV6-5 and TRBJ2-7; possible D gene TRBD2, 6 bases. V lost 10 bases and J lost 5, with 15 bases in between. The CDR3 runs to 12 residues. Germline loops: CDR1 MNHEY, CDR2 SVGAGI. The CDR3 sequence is CATGGAPHEQYF. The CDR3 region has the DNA TGTGCCACCGGCGGGGCCCCCCACGAGCAGTACTTC.

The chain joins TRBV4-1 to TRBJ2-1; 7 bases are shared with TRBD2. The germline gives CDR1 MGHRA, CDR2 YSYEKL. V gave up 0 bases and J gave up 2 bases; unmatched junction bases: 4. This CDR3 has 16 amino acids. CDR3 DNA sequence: TGCGCCAGCAGCCAAGAGCGGAGCGGGGCCTACAATGAGCAGTTCTTC. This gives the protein CASSQERSGAYNEQFF.

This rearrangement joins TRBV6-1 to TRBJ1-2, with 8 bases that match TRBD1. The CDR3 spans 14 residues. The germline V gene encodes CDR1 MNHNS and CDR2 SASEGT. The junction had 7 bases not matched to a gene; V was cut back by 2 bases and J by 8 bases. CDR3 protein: CASSELQGGSGYTF. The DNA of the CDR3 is TGTGCCAGCAGTGAACTACAGGGGGGCTCGGGCTACACCTTC.

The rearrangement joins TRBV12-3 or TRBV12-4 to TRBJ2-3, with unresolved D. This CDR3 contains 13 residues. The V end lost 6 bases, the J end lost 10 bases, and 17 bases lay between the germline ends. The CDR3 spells CASSPVGNSAQYF. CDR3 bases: TGTGCCAGCAGCCCCGTTGGGAATTCAGCGCAGTATTTT.

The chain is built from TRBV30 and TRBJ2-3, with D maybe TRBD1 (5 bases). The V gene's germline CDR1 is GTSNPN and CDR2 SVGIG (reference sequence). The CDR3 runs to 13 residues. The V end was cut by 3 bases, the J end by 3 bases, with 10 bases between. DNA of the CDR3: TGTGCCTGGAGCCCCTCAGGGACAGATACGCAGTATTTT. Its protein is CAWSPSGTDTQYF.

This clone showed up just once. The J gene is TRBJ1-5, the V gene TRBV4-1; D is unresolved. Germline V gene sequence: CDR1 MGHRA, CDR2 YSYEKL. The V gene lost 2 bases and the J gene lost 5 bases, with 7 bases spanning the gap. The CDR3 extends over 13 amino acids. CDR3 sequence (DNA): TGCGCCAGCAGCCAATTTAGGGATCAGCCCCAGCATTTT. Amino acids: CASSQFRDQPQHF.

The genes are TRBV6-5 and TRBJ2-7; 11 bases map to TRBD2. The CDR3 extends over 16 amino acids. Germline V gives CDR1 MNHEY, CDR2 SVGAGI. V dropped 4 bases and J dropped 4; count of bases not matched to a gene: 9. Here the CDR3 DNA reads TGTGCCAGCAGTTCAAACCTAGCGGGGGGCGCGTACGAGCAGTACTTC. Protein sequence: CASSSNLAGGAYEQYF.

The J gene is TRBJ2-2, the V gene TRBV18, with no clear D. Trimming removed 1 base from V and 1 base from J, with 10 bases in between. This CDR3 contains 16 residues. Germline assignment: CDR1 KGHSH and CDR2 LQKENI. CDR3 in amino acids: CASSPRQSGNTGELFF. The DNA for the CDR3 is TGTGCCAGCTCACCACGGCAGTCGGGGAACACCGGGGAGCTGTTTTTT.

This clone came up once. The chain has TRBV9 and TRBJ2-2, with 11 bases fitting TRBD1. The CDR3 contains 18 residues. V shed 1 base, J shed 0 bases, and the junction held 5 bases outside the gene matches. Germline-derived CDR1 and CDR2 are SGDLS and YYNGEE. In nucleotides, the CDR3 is TGTGCCAGCAGCGTATTACCGGGACAGGGGGCGAACACCGGGGAGCTGTTTTTT. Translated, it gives CASSVLPGQGANTGELFF.

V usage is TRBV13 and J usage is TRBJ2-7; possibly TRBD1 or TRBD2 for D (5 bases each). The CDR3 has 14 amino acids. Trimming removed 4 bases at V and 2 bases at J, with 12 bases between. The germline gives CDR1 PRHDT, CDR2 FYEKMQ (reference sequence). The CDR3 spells CASSSGAEPYEQYF. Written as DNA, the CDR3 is TGTGCCAGCAGCTCCGGGGCTGAGCCCTACGAGCAGTACTTC.

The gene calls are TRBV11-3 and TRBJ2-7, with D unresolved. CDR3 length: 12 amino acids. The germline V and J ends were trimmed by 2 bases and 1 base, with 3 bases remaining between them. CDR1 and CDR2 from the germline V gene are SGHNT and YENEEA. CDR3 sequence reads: CASSLISYEQYF. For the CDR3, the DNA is TGTGCCAGCAGCTTAATTTCCTACGAGCAGTACTTC.

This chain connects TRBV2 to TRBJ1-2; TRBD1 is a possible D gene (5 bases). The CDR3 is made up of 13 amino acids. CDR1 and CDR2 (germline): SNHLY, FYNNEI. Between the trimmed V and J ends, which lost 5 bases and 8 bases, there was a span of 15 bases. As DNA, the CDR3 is TGTGCCAGCAGTATGGGCGGGGGTTGGGGCTACACCTTC. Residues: CASSMGGGWGYTF. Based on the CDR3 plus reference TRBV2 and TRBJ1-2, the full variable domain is EPEVTQTPSHQVTQMGQEVILRCVPISNHLYFYWYRQILGQKVEFLVSFYNNEISEKSEIFDDQFSVERPDGSNFTLKIRSTKLEDSAMYFCASSMGGGWGYTFGSGTRLTVV.

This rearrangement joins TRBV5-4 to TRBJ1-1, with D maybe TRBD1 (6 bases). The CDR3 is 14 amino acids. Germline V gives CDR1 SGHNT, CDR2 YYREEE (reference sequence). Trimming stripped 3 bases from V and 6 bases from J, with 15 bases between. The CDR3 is CASSSGQLLAEAFF. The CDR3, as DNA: TGTGCCAGCAGCTCGGGACAACTCTTGGCTGAAGCTTTCTTT.

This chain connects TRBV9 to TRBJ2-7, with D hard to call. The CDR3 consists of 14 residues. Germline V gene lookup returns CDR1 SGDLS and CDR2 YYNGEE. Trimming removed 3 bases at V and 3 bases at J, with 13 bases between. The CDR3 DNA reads TGTGCCAGCAGCGAGGGCCCCACCGACTACGAGCAGTACTTC. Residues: CASSEGPTDYEQYF.

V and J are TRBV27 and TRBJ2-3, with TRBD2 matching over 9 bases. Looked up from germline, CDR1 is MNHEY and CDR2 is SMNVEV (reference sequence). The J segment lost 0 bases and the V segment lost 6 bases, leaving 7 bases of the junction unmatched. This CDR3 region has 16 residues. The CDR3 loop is CASRLLSGGSTDTQYF. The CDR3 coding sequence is TGTGCCAGCAGACTCCTTAGCGGGGGTAGCACAGATACGCAGTATTTT.

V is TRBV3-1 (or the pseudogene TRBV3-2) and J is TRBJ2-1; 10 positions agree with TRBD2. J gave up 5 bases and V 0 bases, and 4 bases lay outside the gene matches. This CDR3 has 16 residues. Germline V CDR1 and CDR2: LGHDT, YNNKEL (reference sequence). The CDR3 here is CASSQDRTSGDNEQFF. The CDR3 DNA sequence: TGTGCCAGCAGCCAAGACCGGACTAGCGGTGACAATGAGCAGTTCTTC.

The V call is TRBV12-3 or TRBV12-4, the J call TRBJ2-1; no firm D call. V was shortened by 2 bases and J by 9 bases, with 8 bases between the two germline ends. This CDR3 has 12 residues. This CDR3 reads CASSLFIGEQFF. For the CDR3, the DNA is TGTGCCAGCAGTTTATTCATCGGTGAGCAGTTCTTC.

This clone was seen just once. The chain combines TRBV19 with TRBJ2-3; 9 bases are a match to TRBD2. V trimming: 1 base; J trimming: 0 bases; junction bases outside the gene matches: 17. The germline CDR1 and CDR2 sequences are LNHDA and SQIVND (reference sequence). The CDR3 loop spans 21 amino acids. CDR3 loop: CASSIVRASGAGAPSTDTQYF. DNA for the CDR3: TGTGCCAGTAGTATAGTGAGAGCTAGCGGGGCGGGTGCCCCTAGCACAGATACGCAGTATTTT.

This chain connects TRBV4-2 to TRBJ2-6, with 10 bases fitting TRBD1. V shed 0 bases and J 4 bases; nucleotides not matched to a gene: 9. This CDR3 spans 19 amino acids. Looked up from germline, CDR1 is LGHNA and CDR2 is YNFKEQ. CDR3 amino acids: CASSQDPWTGGLGANVLTF. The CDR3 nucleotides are TGTGCCAGCAGCCAAGATCCCTGGACAGGGGGACTGGGGGCCAACGTCCTGACTTTC.

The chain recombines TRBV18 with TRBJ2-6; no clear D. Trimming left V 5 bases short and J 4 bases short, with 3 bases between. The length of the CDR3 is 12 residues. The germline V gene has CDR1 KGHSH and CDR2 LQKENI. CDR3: CASSEGANVLTF. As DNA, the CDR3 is TGTGCCAGCTCAGAAGGGGCCAACGTCCTGACTTTC. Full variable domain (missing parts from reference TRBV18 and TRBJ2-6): NAGVMQNPRHLVRRRGQEARLRCSPMKGHSHVYWYRQLPEEGLKFMVYLQKENIIDESGMPKERFSAEFPKEGPSILRIQQVVRGDSAAYFCASSEGANVLTFGAGSRLTVL.

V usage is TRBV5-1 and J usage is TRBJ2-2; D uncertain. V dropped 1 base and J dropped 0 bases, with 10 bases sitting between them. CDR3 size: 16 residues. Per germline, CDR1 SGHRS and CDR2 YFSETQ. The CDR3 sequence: CASSLLVVANTGELFF. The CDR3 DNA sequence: TGCGCCAGCAGCTTGCTAGTTGTAGCGAACACCGGGGAGCTGTTTTTT.

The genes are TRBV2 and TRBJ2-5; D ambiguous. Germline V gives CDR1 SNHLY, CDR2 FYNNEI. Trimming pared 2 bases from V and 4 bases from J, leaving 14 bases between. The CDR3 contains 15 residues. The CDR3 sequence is CASSERVGSGETQYF. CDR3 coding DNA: TGTGCCAGCAGTGAAAGGGTCGGATCGGGAGAGACCCAGTACTTC.

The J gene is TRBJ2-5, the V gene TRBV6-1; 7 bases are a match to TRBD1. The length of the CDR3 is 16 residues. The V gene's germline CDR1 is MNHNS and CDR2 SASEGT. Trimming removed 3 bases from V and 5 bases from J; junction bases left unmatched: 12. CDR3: CASSDVQGTILETQYF. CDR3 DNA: TGTGCCAGCAGTGACGTACAGGGGACGATTTTGGAGACCCAGTACTTC.

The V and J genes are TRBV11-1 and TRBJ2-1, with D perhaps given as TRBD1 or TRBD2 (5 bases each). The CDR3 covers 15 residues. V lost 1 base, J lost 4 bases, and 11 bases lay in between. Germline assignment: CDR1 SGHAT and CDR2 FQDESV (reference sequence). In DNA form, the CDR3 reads TGTGCCAGCAGCTTAGGCCCCGAGGGGTACAATGAGCAGTTCTTC. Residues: CASSLGPEGYNEQFF.

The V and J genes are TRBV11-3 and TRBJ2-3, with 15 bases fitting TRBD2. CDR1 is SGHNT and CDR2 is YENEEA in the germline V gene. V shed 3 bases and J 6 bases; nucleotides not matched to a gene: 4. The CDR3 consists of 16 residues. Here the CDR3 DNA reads TGTGCCAGCAGCTTGGGACTAGCGGGGGGCGTGGATACGCAGTATTTT. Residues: CASSLGLAGGVDTQYF.

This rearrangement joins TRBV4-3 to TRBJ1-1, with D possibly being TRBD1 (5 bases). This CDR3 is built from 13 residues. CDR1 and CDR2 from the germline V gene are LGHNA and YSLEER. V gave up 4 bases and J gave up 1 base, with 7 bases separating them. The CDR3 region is CASSRGQNTEAFF. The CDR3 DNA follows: TGCGCCAGCAGCCGAGGACAGAACACTGAAGCTTTCTTT.

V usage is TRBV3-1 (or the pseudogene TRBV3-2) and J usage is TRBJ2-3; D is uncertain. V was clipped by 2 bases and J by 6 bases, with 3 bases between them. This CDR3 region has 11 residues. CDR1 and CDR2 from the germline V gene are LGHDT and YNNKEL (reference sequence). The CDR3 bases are TGTGCCAGCAGCCAAACGGATACGCAGTATTTT. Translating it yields CASSQTDTQYF.

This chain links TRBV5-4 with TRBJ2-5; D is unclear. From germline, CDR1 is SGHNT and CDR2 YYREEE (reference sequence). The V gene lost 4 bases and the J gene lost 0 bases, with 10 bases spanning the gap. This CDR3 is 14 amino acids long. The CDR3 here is CASSLNTYQETQYF. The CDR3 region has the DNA TGTGCCAGCAGCCTGAACACTTACCAAGAGACCCAGTACTTC.

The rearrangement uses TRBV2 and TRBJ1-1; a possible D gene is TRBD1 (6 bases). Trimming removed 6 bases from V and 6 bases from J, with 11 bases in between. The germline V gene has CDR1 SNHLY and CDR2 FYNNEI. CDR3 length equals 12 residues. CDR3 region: CASRDRGAEAFF. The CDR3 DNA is TGTGCCAGCAGGGACAGAGGAGCTGAAGCTTTCTTT. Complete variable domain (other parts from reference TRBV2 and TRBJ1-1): EPEVTQTPSHQVTQMGQEVILRCVPISNHLYFYWYRQILGQKVEFLVSFYNNEISEKSEIFDDQFSVERPDGSNFTLKIRSTKLEDSAMYFCASRDRGAEAFFGQGTRLTVV.

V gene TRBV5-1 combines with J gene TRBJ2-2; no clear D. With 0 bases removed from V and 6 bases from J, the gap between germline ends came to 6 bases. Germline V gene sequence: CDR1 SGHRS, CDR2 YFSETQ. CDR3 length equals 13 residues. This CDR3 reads CASSLEKPGELFF. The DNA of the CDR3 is TGCGCCAGCAGCTTGGAGAAGCCCGGGGAGCTGTTTTTT.